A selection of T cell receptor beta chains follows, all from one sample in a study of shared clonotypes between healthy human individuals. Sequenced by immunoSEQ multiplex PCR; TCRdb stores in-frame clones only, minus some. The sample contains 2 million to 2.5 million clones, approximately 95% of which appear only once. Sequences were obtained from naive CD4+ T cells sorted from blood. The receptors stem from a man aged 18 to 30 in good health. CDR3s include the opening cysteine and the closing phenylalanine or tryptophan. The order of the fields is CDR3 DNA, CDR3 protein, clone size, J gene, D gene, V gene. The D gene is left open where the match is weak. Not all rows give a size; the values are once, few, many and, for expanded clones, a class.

CDR3nt: TGTGCCAGTAGCCCGAGGGTAGTTCAGCCCCAGCATTTT
CDR3aa: CASSPRVVQPQHF
abundance: .
j_gene: TRBJ1-5
d_gene: .
v_gene: TRBV19

CDR3nt: TGTGCCAGCAGTTTGACAGGGATGGGGGAGACTGAAGCTTTCTTT
CDR3aa: CASSLTGMGETEAFF
abundance: .
j_gene: TRBJ1-1
d_gene: TRBD1
v_gene: TRBV28

CDR3nt: TGTGCCACCGCGGGCCTTGATATGCGGTACACCTTC
CDR3aa: CATAGLDMRYTF
abundance: .
j_gene: TRBJ1-2
d_gene: .
v_gene: TRBV6-1

CDR3nt: TGTGCCAGCAGTTACCATCGGGGAAGCACCGGGGAGCTGTTTTTT
CDR3aa: CASSYHRGSTGELFF
abundance: .
j_gene: TRBJ2-2
d_gene: .
v_gene: TRBV6-5

CDR3nt: TGTGCCTGGAGTTCAGGGAGCGCAGATACGCAGTATTTT
CDR3aa: CAWSSGSADTQYF
abundance: .
j_gene: TRBJ2-3
d_gene: .
v_gene: TRBV30

CDR3nt: TGTGCCAGCTCACCGCGACTAGGGGTCGATCAGCCCCAGCATTTT
CDR3aa: CASSPRLGVDQPQHF
abundance: .
j_gene: TRBJ1-5
d_gene: .
v_gene: TRBV18

CDR3nt: TGTGCCAGTACCATCGGGGAGACCCAGTACTTC
CDR3aa: CASTIGETQYF
abundance: .
j_gene: TRBJ2-5
d_gene: .
v_gene: TRBV19

CDR3nt: TGTGCCAGCAGCTTGGGACAGCTTAATGAAAAACTGTTTTTT
CDR3aa: CASSLGQLNEKLFF
abundance: .
j_gene: TRBJ1-4
d_gene: TRBD1
v_gene: TRBV7-9

CDR3nt: TGTGCCAGCAGTTACGGGCGGGGCGAGCAGTACTTC
CDR3aa: CASSYGRGEQYF
abundance: .
j_gene: TRBJ2-7
d_gene: .
v_gene: TRBV6-5

CDR3nt: TGTGCCAGCAGTTACTCGGGACTAGCGGGGACAGATACGCAGTATTTT
CDR3aa: CASSYSGLAGTDTQYF
abundance: .
j_gene: TRBJ2-3
d_gene: TRBD2
v_gene: TRBV6-5

CDR3nt: TGTGCCAGCAGCTGGACAGGGTTAGAGACCCAGTACTTC
CDR3aa: CASSWTGLETQYF
abundance: .
j_gene: TRBJ2-5
d_gene: TRBD1
v_gene: TRBV7-9

CDR3nt: TGTGCCAGCAGCTCAGGGGGCCCGAACACCGGGGAGCTGTTTTTT
CDR3aa: CASSSGGPNTGELFF
abundance: .
j_gene: TRBJ2-2
d_gene: TRBD1
v_gene: TRBV7-3

CDR3nt: TGTGCCAGCAGTCTTATTTTGGCCGGGGAGCTGTTTTTT
CDR3aa: CASSLILAGELFF
abundance: once
j_gene: TRBJ2-2
d_gene: .
v_gene: TRBV7-8